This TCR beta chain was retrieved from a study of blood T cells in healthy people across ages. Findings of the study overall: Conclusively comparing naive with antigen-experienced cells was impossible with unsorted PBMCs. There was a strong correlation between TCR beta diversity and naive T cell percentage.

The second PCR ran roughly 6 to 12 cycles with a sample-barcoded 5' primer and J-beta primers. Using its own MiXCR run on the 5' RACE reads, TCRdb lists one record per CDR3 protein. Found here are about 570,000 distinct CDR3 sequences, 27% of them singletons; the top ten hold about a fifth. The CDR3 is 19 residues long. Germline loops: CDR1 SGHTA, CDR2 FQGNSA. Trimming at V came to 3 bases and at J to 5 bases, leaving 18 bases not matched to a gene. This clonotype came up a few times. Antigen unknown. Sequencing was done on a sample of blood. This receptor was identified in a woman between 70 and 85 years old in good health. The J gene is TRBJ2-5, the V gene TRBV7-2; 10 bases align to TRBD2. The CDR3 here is CASSFHSFRLAGEGETQYF. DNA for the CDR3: TGTGCCAGCAGCTTTCATAGCTTTCGGCTAGCGGGGGAGGGGGAGACCCAGTACTTC.